These T cell receptor beta chains were read from a single sample in a study of blood T cell repertoires in COVID-19. Here immunoSEQ multiplex PCR was the method, and the copy in TCRdb shows in-frame clones only, minus some. Of roughly 290,000 clones in the sample, around 90% were seen once. The sequencing sample was made of PBMCs or T cells enriched from blood (not recorded which). Receptors were obtained from a woman between 40 and 55 years old who had recovered from COVID-19. CDR3s include the opening cysteine and the closing phenylalanine or tryptophan. D genes are given only for firm matches.

d_call: NA; v_call: TRBV10-1; j_call: TRBJ2-1; cdr3_aa: CASSELVGGEQFF
d_call: TRBD1; v_call: TRBV2; j_call: TRBJ1-4; cdr3_aa: CASSVGQNEKLFF
d_call: TRBD2; v_call: TRBV7-2; j_call: TRBJ2-5; cdr3_aa: CASSLGLAGGSETQYF
d_call: NA; v_call: TRBV28; j_call: TRBJ2-2; cdr3_aa: CGAGGPNTGELFF
d_call: NA; v_call: TRBV29-1; j_call: TRBJ2-3; cdr3_aa: CSVEGGAPDTQYF
d_call: NA; v_call: TRBV19; j_call: TRBJ1-5; cdr3_aa: CASSQDRGYSNQPQHF
d_call: NA; v_call: TRBV7-2; j_call: TRBJ1-3; cdr3_aa: CASSLTGDTIYF
d_call: NA; v_call: TRBV2; j_call: TRBJ1-2; cdr3_aa: CASKAGGNYGYTF
d_call: NA; v_call: TRBV27; j_call: TRBJ2-3; cdr3_aa: CASSFERELDTQYF
d_call: TRBD2; v_call: TRBV11-1; j_call: TRBJ2-1; cdr3_aa: CASSVSGSSHYNEQFF
d_call: TRBD2; v_call: TRBV28; j_call: TRBJ2-1; cdr3_aa: CASSPSGRRGDEQFF
d_call: NA; v_call: TRBV5-6; j_call: TRBJ1-4; cdr3_aa: CASSLKSRQLFF
d_call: NA; v_call: TRBV27; j_call: TRBJ1-6; cdr3_aa: CASSLSYNSPLHF
d_call: NA; v_call: TRBV7-2; j_call: TRBJ2-2; cdr3_aa: CASSLDLVGELFF
d_call: TRBD1; v_call: TRBV6-1; j_call: TRBJ2-7; cdr3_aa: CASSDGQGGFYEQYF
d_call: NA; v_call: TRBV5-6; j_call: TRBJ1-5; cdr3_aa: CASSGGGTNQPQHF
d_call: NA; v_call: TRBV27; j_call: TRBJ2-3; cdr3_aa: CASSLAGRNTDTQYF
d_call: NA; v_call: TRBV6-5; j_call: TRBJ1-3; cdr3_aa: CASSLEGNTIYF
d_call: TRBD2; v_call: TRBV30; j_call: TRBJ2-1; cdr3_aa: CAWSHTTGTRKDSSYNEQFF
d_call: NA; v_call: TRBV9; j_call: TRBJ2-7; cdr3_aa: CASSRGSYEQYF
d_call: TRBD2; v_call: TRBV9; j_call: TRBJ2-7; cdr3_aa: CASSVGGGLYEQYF
d_call: NA; v_call: TRBV4-3; j_call: TRBJ2-3; cdr3_aa: CASSQDSALRDTQYF
d_call: NA; v_call: TRBV2; j_call: TRBJ1-5; cdr3_aa: CASSEEGGGNQPQHF
d_call: NA; v_call: TRBV2; j_call: TRBJ2-3; cdr3_aa: CASTSTRLAGTDTQYF
d_call: NA; v_call: TRBV21-1; j_call: TRBJ1-1; cdr3_aa: CASSTQVKLTGANTEAFF
d_call: NA; v_call: TRBV4-3; j_call: TRBJ1-1; cdr3_aa: CASSQDSSGGTEAFF
d_call: NA; v_call: TRBV27; j_call: TRBJ1-6; cdr3_aa: CASSSGFEGSPLHF
d_call: TRBD1; v_call: TRBV4-3; j_call: TRBJ2-7; cdr3_aa: CASSPENRQGFGEQYF
d_call: NA; v_call: TRBV3-1/TRBV3-2; j_call: TRBJ2-5; cdr3_aa: CASSQRGQETQYF
d_call: NA; v_call: TRBV7-2; j_call: TRBJ1-2; cdr3_aa: CASSEGVNYGYTF
d_call: NA; v_call: TRBV24-1; j_call: TRBJ1-5; cdr3_aa: CATSDSEGGGQPQHF
d_call: TRBD1; v_call: TRBV5-1; j_call: TRBJ2-7; cdr3_aa: CASSLAYRGLLEQYF
d_call: NA; v_call: TRBV19; j_call: TRBJ2-7; cdr3_aa: CASTFTGCEQYF
d_call: NA; v_call: TRBV4-1; j_call: TRBJ2-7; cdr3_aa: CASSQANGQSYEQYF
d_call: TRBD1; v_call: TRBV28; j_call: TRBJ2-7; cdr3_aa: CASGDSIYEQYF
d_call: NA; v_call: TRBV4-1; j_call: TRBJ2-1; cdr3_aa: CASSPGQGSYNEQFF
d_call: NA; v_call: TRBV11-2; j_call: TRBJ1-2; cdr3_aa: CASSLTTYGYTF
d_call: NA; v_call: TRBV27; j_call: TRBJ2-7; cdr3_aa: CASSLSGGTYEQYF
d_call: NA; v_call: TRBV2; j_call: TRBJ2-7; cdr3_aa: CASSDDPYTVHLF
d_call: NA; v_call: TRBV7-2; j_call: TRBJ2-1; cdr3_aa: CASSFSDNPYNEQFF
d_call: NA; v_call: TRBV7-9; j_call: TRBJ2-5; cdr3_aa: CASNMGIPGETQYF
d_call: TRBD2; v_call: TRBV7-2; j_call: TRBJ2-5; cdr3_aa: CASSLSSGRVRETQYF
d_call: NA; v_call: TRBV29-1; j_call: TRBJ1-4; cdr3_aa: CSVGQASTNEKLFF
d_call: NA; v_call: TRBV5-8; j_call: TRBJ1-4; cdr3_aa: CASSNGGAREKLFF
d_call: NA; v_call: TRBV21-1; j_call: TRBJ1-5; cdr3_aa: CAAFSPEVLIGNQPQHF
d_call: NA; v_call: TRBV4-1; j_call: TRBJ1-3; cdr3_aa: CASSEEWGPNSGNTIYF
d_call: NA; v_call: TRBV5-1; j_call: TRBJ2-6; cdr3_aa: CASTQGVSGANVLTF
d_call: TRBD1; v_call: TRBV30; j_call: TRBJ2-7; cdr3_aa: CAWTTGGVYEQYF
d_call: NA; v_call: TRBV11-2; j_call: TRBJ2-5; cdr3_aa: CACVRGETQYF
d_call: NA; v_call: TRBV6-2/TRBV6-3; j_call: TRBJ1-1; cdr3_aa: CASSEDTLNTEAFF
d_call: NA; v_call: TRBV7-2; j_call: TRBJ2-5; cdr3_aa: CASSLQGLGTQYF